The 13 T cell receptor beta chains listed next were all sequenced from one sample in a study of read filtering for tumor transcriptome and immune sequencing. Molecular barcoded adaptors covering alpha/delta and beta/gamma chains were used on roughly 400 ng RNA. TCRdb processed the reads anew with MiXCR; each CDR3 protein has one entry. The table includes tens of thousands of distinct CDR3 sequences, roughly 19% detected once. Sequencing was carried out using a population of CD138-negative cells sorted from bone marrow. The source is a donor aged 40 or over with multiple myeloma.

On this clonotype: This may stem from a read error, because a much larger clone lies one nucleotide away. CDR3 protein: CSVESFVRGGETQYF. The DNA for the CDR3 is TGCAGCGTTGAAAGTTTTGTTCGGGGGGGGGAGACCCAGTACTTC. This chain joins TRBV29-1 and TRBJ2-5, with 8 nucleotides matching TRBD2. Germline V gene sequence: CDR1 SQVTM, CDR2 ANQGSEA. Trimming removed 2 bases from V and 5 bases from J; junction bases left unmatched: 10. The CDR3 runs 15 residues.

This clonotype was seen at least ten times. The CDR3 DNA follows: TGTGCCAGCAGCTCAGGGAGGGTTCTTGGCGGCTACACCTTC. Encoded protein: CASSSGRVLGGYTF. The chain links TRBV7-9 to TRBJ1-2; a weak D match, TRBD1 (5 bases). The CDR3 runs to 14 residues. Germline lookup yields CDR1 SEHNR and CDR2 FQNEAQ (reference sequence). The germline V and J ends were trimmed by 4 bases and 8 bases, with 17 bases remaining between them.

As to this clonotype: This may come from a read error, since a much larger clone is one base off. V and J are TRBV28 and TRBJ1-4, with D maybe TRBD1 (6 bases). The CDR3 runs to 13 residues. Germline lookup yields CDR1 MDHEN and CDR2 SYDVKM. The CDR3: CAGSWTVMEKLFF. The CDR3, as DNA: TGTGCCGGCAGTTGGACAGTTATGGAAAAACTGTTTTTT.

Concerning this clonotype itself: A much larger clone is a single base away; this may be a read error. J is TRBJ2-3 and V is TRBV9; D perhaps matches TRBD2 (6 bases). V lost 2 bases and J 6 bases, leaving 10 bases between the germline ends. CDR3 length: 13 amino acids. CDR1 and CDR2 from the germline V gene are SGDLS and YYNGEE. The CDR3 nucleotides read TGTGCCAGCAGCGTTCGACGGGGGGATACGCAGTATTTT. Translating it yields CASSVRRGDTQYF.

This clonotype occurred once. At one end, the junction sequence differs from germline, possibly due to a read error. The chain has TRBV11-2 and TRBJ2-2; 14 positions agree with TRBD2. This CDR3 has 17 amino acids. The germline V gene encodes CDR1 SGHAT and CDR2 FQNNGV. The CDR3 bases are TGTGCCAGCAGCTTGGGACTAGCGGGAGTAGGAACCGGGGAGCTGTTCTTT. Translation gives CASSLGLAGVGTGELFF.

As regards this clonotype: This may come from a read error, since a much larger clone is one base off. The genes are TRBV14 and TRBJ2-2; D not resolved. Germline CDR1 reads SGHDN; CDR2 reads FVKESK. The CDR3 runs 13 residues. This chain's CDR3 is CASGQARAGELFF. DNA of the CDR3: TGTGCCAGCGGCCAAGCCCGGGCCGGGGAGCTGTTTTTT. Using reference TRBV14 and TRBJ2-2 for the parts outside the CDR3, the full variable domain is EAGVTQFPSHSVIEKGQTVTLRCDPISGHDNLYWYRRVMGKEIKFLLHFVKESKQDESGMPNNRFLAERTGGTYSTLKVQPAELEDSGVYFCASGQARAGELFFGEGSRLTVL.

This clonotype was seen repeatedly, ten times or more. The chain links TRBV12-5 to TRBJ2-1; 9 bases fit TRBD1. Germline V lookup: CDR1 LGHNT, CDR2 FRNRAP. V lost 7 bases, J lost 10 bases, and 17 bases stayed unmatched. The CDR3 has 16 amino acids. This chain's CDR3 is CASDKPGQGNFQEQFF. CDR3 DNA sequence: TGTGCTAGTGACAAACCGGGACAGGGCAACTTCCAAGAGCAGTTCTTC.

This clonotype was observed many times. The J gene is TRBJ2-2, the V gene TRBV7-2, with D unresolved. Trimming cost V 8 bases and J 9 bases, with 13 bases left between them. Looked up from germline, CDR1 is SGHTA and CDR2 is FQGNSA. The CDR3 totals 12 residues. CDR3 sequence (DNA): TGTGCCAGCTCCTTTGTGACGCGGGAGCTGTTTTTT. Amino acids: CASSFVTRELFF.

This clonotype came up many times. The rearrangement uses TRBV18 and TRBJ1-1; D gene ambiguous. Germline V CDR1 and CDR2: KGHSH, LQKENI. Trimming left V 7 bases short and J 6 bases short, with 15 bases between. This CDR3 is built from 13 residues. DNA for the CDR3: TGTGCCAGCTACCAACTCGGCGCTTCTGAAGCTTTCTTT. Its translation: CASYQLGASEAFF.

This clonotype was recorded many times. The chain uses TRBV4-1 and TRBJ2-1, with D maybe TRBD2 (6 bases). The CDR3 is 15 amino acids. Trimming stripped 4 bases from V and 0 bases from J, with 10 bases between. CDR1 MGHRA and CDR2 YSYEKL come from the germline V gene. The CDR3 sequence: CASSRGASSYNEQFF. The CDR3 region has the DNA TGCGCCAGCAGCCGCGGGGCCAGCTCCTACAATGAGCAGTTCTTC.

A note on this clonotype: A far larger clone is off by one base, so a read error is likely. The chain employs TRBV12-3 or TRBV12-4 and TRBJ1-1; D is ambiguous. This CDR3 has 14 amino acids. The V gene lost 6 bases and the J gene lost 0 bases, with 11 bases spanning the gap. DNA for the CDR3: TGTGCCAGCAGCGCGTCGGTCATGAACACTGAAGCTTTCTTT. Translated, it gives CASSASVMNTEAFF.

This clonotype was detected many times. CDR3 in amino acids: CASSLPAGGETQYF. The CDR3 region has the DNA TGTGCCAGCAGTTTACCCGCTGGCGGAGAGACCCAGTACTTC. The J gene is TRBJ2-5, the V gene TRBV28, with no clear D. CDR3 length: 14 amino acids. Germline CDR1 is MDHEN and CDR2 is SYDVKM. The V gene lost 2 bases and the J gene lost 4 bases, with 11 bases spanning the gap.

This clonotype was recorded at least ten times. The chain recombines TRBV28 with TRBJ1-5; D ambiguous. This CDR3 has 15 amino acids. The germline V and J ends were trimmed by 3 bases and 0 bases, with 9 bases remaining between them. In germline, CDR1 is MDHEN, CDR2 SYDVKM. Written as DNA, the CDR3 is TGTGCCAGCAGTTTCGACGGAAATAGCAATCAGCCCCAGCATTTT. Translated, it gives CASSFDGNSNQPQHF. Using reference TRBV28 and TRBJ1-5 for the parts outside the CDR3, the full variable domain is DVKVTQSSRYLVKRTGEKVFLECVQDMDHENMFWYRQDPGLGLRLIYFSYDVKMKEKGDIPEGYSVSREKKERFSLILESASTNQTSMYLCASSFDGNSNQPQHFGDGTRLSIL.